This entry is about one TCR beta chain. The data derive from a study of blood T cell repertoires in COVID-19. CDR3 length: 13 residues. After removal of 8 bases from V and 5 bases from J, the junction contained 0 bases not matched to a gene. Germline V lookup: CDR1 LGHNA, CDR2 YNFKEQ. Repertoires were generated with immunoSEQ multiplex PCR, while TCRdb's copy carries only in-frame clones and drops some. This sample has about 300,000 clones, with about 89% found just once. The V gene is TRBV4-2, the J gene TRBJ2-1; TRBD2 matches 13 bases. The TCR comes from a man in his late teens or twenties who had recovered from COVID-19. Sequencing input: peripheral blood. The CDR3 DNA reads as TGTGCCAGCGGGACTAGCGGGAACAATGAGCAGTTCTTC. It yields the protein CASGTSGNNEQFF.